The sequence of this T cell receptor (beta chain) was determined in a study of CD8 T cells in ankylosing spondylitis. General study points: Reportedly, significant enrichment of disease-linked clones occurred in matched ankylosing spondylitis synovial fluid. Seven to nine highly homologous variants made up a TCR beta motif that seemed to typify ankylosing spondylitis blood. Disease-linked clones had a CD8+ phenotype and relatively low frequency in peripheral blood.

This clonotype was found a few times. Its antigen is as yet unknown. This CDR3 contains 15 residues. Per the germline V gene, CDR1 is DFQATT and CDR2 is SNEGSKA (reference sequence). Trimming took 0 bases from V and 2 from J; bases not matched to a gene: 2. Quantitative 5'-RACE with molecular barcodes was used to make the TCR beta libraries. TCRdb redid the calling of the 5' RACE reads with MiXCR, one entry per CDR3 protein. The sample carries fewer than 250,000 distinct CDR3 sequences, roughly 18% recorded once. The sequenced material came from blood, either unsorted or a sorted T cell fraction (not recorded which). The rearrangement links TRBV20-1 to TRBJ2-1; TRBD2 matches 9 bases. The clonotype originates from a male donor with ankylosing spondylitis. The CDR3 DNA reads TGCAGTGCTAGAGATGCGGGAGGGCCCTACAATGAGCAGTTCTTC. As protein: CSARDAGGPYNEQFF.